The count of the clone carrying this T cell receptor (beta chain) is one. The antigen is unknown. The sample originates from a study of cytomegalovirus exposure and HLA in healthy donors. Broader study findings: High specificity and sensitivity for cytomegalovirus status were reported for the classifier.

Only in-frame clones appear in the TCRdb table, and some are missing; sequencing was by immunoSEQ multiplex PCR. The data hold some 70,000 clones, with around nine tenths observed a single time. Trimming cost V 2 bases and J 8 bases; bases outside gene matches: 1. CDR1 is MNHEY and CDR2 is SVGAGI in the germline V gene. The CDR3 consists of 14 residues. Sequenced: PBMCs. The receptor was isolated from a woman aged 18-29 years in good health and CMV-seronegative. The chain couples TRBV6-5 to TRBJ2-1; 12 positions match TRBD1. CDR3 in amino acids: CASSYGTGGDEQFF. The CDR3 DNA sequence: TGTGCCAGCAGTTACGGGACAGGGGGCGATGAGCAGTTCTTC.